Below are 20 T cell receptor beta chains sequenced from a single sample in a study of graft-versus-host responses after intestinal transplantation. These receptors are not linked to any known antigen. Using immunoSEQ multiplex PCR, the repertoire was profiled, and TCRdb retains in-frame clones only, with some absent. The sample shows tens of thousands of clones, about 93% of them seen only once. The sequencing here drew on unstimulated CD8+ T cells sorted from spleen or lymph node cells, taken before intestinal transplant. The origin of the receptors is a human donor who received an intestinal transplant.

Points on this clone: The junction shows a germline mismatch at one end, possibly a read error. Distinct nucleotide sequences in the sample also encode this CDR3. The chain joins TRBV6-5 to TRBJ1-6; possible D gene TRBD1, 5 bases. The CDR3 is made up of 15 amino acids. Germline V CDR1 and CDR2: MNHEY, SVGAGI. In DNA form, the CDR3 reads TGCGCCAGCAGTTACTCTGTGGGGACGGATTCACCCCTCCACTTT. Its translation: CASSYSVGTDSPLHF.

The chain couples TRBV10-2 to TRBJ2-3; D is possibly TRBD2 (5 bases). Germline CDR1 reads WSHSY; CDR2 reads SAAADI. The V and J ends lost 4 bases and 2 bases respectively, with 16 bases between them. CDR3 length: 16 residues. In DNA form, the CDR3 reads TGCGCCAGCAGTGGGGTCGTTGGGGAGAACACAGATACGCAGTATTTT. Protein product: CASSGVVGENTDTQYF.

The chain uses TRBV19 and TRBJ1-4; TRBD1 matches 9 bases. Trimming took 7 bases from V and 2 from J; bases not matched to a gene: 5. CDR3 length equals 15 residues. Germline lookup yields CDR1 LNHDA and CDR2 SQIVND (reference sequence). For the CDR3, the DNA is TGTGCCAGTAAAACAGGGGGCTCTACTAATGAAAAACTGTTTTTT. Its protein product is CASKTGGSTNEKLFF. The variable domain in full, with the rest retrieved from reference TRBV19 and TRBJ1-4, is DGGITQSPKYLFRKEGQNVTLSCEQNLNHDAMYWYRQDPGQGLRLIYYSQIVNDFQKGDIAEGYSVSREKKESFPLTVTSAQKNPTAFYLCASKTGGSTNEKLFFGSGTQLSVL.

The chain uses TRBV9 and TRBJ2-7; D gene unclear. V was clipped by 4 bases and J by 0 bases, with 8 bases between them. There are 13 residues in the CDR3. Germline CDR1 reads SGDLS; CDR2 reads YYNGEE. Here the CDR3 reads CASSPTSSYEQYF. Here the CDR3 DNA reads TGTGCCAGCAGCCCGACGAGCTCCTACGAGCAGTACTTC.

Only one count was recorded for this clone. The chain carries TRBV27 and TRBJ1-2, with 9 nucleotides matching TRBD1. This CDR3 comprises 16 residues. The germline CDR1 and CDR2 sequences are MNHEY and SMNVEV (reference sequence). V lost 6 bases, J lost 4 bases, and 12 bases stayed unmatched. The chain's CDR3 is CASRLNTGGAGYGYTF. The DNA for the CDR3 is TGTGCCAGCAGATTAAATACAGGGGGCGCGGGCTATGGCTACACCTTC.

The chain combines TRBV7-2 with TRBJ1-2; 9 nucleotides align to TRBD1. Trimming at V came to 5 bases and at J to 2 bases, leaving 12 bases not matched to a gene. The CDR3 covers 17 residues. Germline assignment: CDR1 SGHTA and CDR2 FQGNSA. CDR3 sequence (DNA): TGTGCCAGCAGCCCGAGGACAGGGGAGTCCCCCAACTATGGCTACACCTTC. Translating it yields CASSPRTGESPNYGYTF.

This clone was found many times. The chain combines TRBV6-4 with TRBJ2-1; TRBD2 agrees at 10 bases. The junction had 0 bases not matched to a gene; V was cut back by 0 bases and J by 7 bases. CDR3 length: 14 residues. In germline, CDR1 is MRHNA, CDR2 SNTAGT. This CDR3 is CASSDSAGGNEQFF. The CDR3 DNA reads as TGTGCCAGCAGTGACTCAGCGGGGGGGAATGAGCAGTTCTTC.

The rearrangement joins TRBV7-6 to TRBJ2-7; D is uncertain. V lost 1 base to trimming and J lost 5 bases, with 3 bases between them. The germline CDR1 and CDR2 sequences are SGHVS and FNYEAQ. This CDR3 spans 11 amino acids. DNA of the CDR3: TGTGCCAGCAGCTTAGGGGACGAGCAGTACTTC. Translation: CASSLGDEQYF.

The chain carries TRBV15 and TRBJ1-5, with D maybe TRBD1 (5 bases). Germline CDR1 is LNHNV and CDR2 is YYDKDF (reference sequence). The CDR3 runs to 14 residues. Trimming left V 8 bases short and J 0 bases short, with 11 bases between. CDR3 amino acids: CATGAAISNQPQHF. For the CDR3, the DNA is TGTGCCACCGGGGCCGCAATTAGCAATCAGCCCCAGCATTTT.

The genes are TRBV7-9 and TRBJ1-5; 7 nucleotides line up with TRBD1. V trimming: 5 bases; J trimming: 7 bases; junction bases outside the gene matches: 5. Germline V CDR1 and CDR2: SEHNR, FQNEAQ (reference sequence). The CDR3 is 13 residues long. In DNA form, the CDR3 reads TGTGCCAGCAGCGCCAACAGGGGCCAGCCCCAGCATTTT. It translates to CASSANRGQPQHF.

DNA for the CDR3: TGCGCCAGCAGCTTGGTGACTAGCGGGCTGAGCTCCTACAATGAGCAGTTCTTC. This encodes CASSLVTSGLSSYNEQFF. This sequence joins TRBV5-1 and TRBJ2-1, with TRBD2 identical over 10 bases. Germline-derived CDR1 and CDR2 are SGHRS and YFSETQ. This CDR3 contains 18 residues. V shed 0 bases, J shed 0 bases, and the junction held 6 bases outside the gene matches.

The J gene is TRBJ2-5, the V gene TRBV7-9, with 10 bases lining up with TRBD2. Germline CDR1 is SEHNR and CDR2 is FQNEAQ (reference sequence). The ends lost 2 bases at V and 0 bases at J; junction bases unmatched: 12. The CDR3 is 19 residues long. CDR3: CASSLPTHGLAGDQETQYF. In DNA form, the CDR3 reads TGTGCCAGCAGCTTACCCACCCATGGGCTAGCGGGAGACCAAGAGACCCAGTACTTC.

This clone came up a few times. The chain has TRBV5-6 and TRBJ2-7; the match to TRBD2 covers 9 bases. V lost 5 bases and J lost 5; bases outside the gene matches: 8. Germline V lookup: CDR1 SGHDT, CDR2 YYEEEE. CDR3 size: 14 residues. CDR3 amino acids: CASRLSGSLNEQYF. The CDR3 nucleotides are TGTGCCAGCAGGCTTAGCGGGAGTCTCAACGAGCAGTACTTC.

The chain couples TRBV30 to TRBJ2-7; 9 positions match TRBD1. V lost 8 bases, J lost 2 bases, and 4 bases stayed unmatched. CDR3 length: 12 amino acids. Germline values: CDR1 GTSNPN, CDR2 SVGIG (reference sequence). The CDR3 loop is CAGGTGTYEQYF. CDR3 nucleotides: TGTGCCGGCGGGACAGGGACCTACGAGCAGTACTTC.

The gene calls are TRBV27 and TRBJ1-6; D is uncertain. The germline V gene encodes CDR1 MNHEY and CDR2 SMNVEV (reference sequence). The CDR3 loop spans 16 amino acids. V was clipped by 0 bases and J by 7 bases, with 13 bases between them. The CDR3 loop reads CASSLSALIANSPLHF. Here the CDR3 DNA reads TGTGCCAGCAGTTTATCGGCGCTAATCGCGAATTCACCCCTCCACTTT.

The V call is TRBV28, the J call TRBJ2-1, with D perhaps TRBD2 (5 bases). The CDR3 sequence is 14 residues long. CDR1 is MDHEN, CDR2 SYDVKM, per germline. V dropped 6 bases and J dropped 1 base, with 10 bases sitting between them. The CDR3 region has the DNA TGTGCCAGCAGCTCGGGATTTTCCTACAATGAGCAGTTCTTC. As protein: CASSSGFSYNEQFF.

The chain recombines TRBV15 with TRBJ1-2; D not certain. V gave up 3 bases and J gave up 4 bases, with 21 bases separating them. From germline, CDR1 is LNHNV and CDR2 YYDKDF (reference sequence). This CDR3 spans 17 amino acids. The CDR3 nucleotides are TGTGCCACCAGCAGCACGCGAATGGCGGGATCCTTCTATGGCTACACCTTC. The encoded protein is CATSSTRMAGSFYGYTF.

The V gene is TRBV9, the J gene TRBJ2-1, with D tentatively TRBD1 or TRBD2 (5 bases each). The CDR3 spans 16 residues. The ends were cut back, 0 bases at V and 3 bases at J, with 13 bases in the middle. Per germline, CDR1 SGDLS and CDR2 YYNGEE. CDR3 DNA sequence: TGTGCCAGCAGCGTAGCGGGTGGGGGTAACTACAATGAGCAGTTCTTC. Protein product: CASSVAGGGNYNEQFF.

The chain carries TRBV5-5 and TRBJ2-7; D assignment may be TRBD1 or TRBD2 (5 bases each). This CDR3 region has 14 residues. CDR1 SGHKS and CDR2 YYEKEE come from the germline V gene (reference sequence). The ends were cut back, 1 base at V and 2 bases at J, with 10 bases in the middle. The CDR3 coding sequence is TGTGCCAGCAGCTTGTCAGGGACCACCTACGAGCAGTACTTC. This encodes CASSLSGTTYEQYF.

The V call is TRBV7-3, the J call TRBJ2-1, with 13 bases lining up with TRBD2. Trimming at V came to 4 bases and at J to 7 bases, leaving 19 bases not matched to a gene. Germline V CDR1 and CDR2: SGHTA, FQGTGA. The CDR3 totals 20 residues. CDR3 region: CASSSRGGTGLAGTGNEQFF. CDR3 bases: TGTGCCAGCAGCTCCCGGGGGGGAACGGGACTAGCGGGGACAGGGAATGAGCAGTTCTTC.